The 18 T cell receptor beta chains below all came from one sample that was sequenced in a study of T cell responses to AZD1222 COVID-19 vaccine. TCRdb's table, derived via immunoSEQ multiplex PCR, lists solely in-frame clones and lacks some. The table lists more than 80,000 clones, approximately 83% of them singletons. Material: peripheral blood, obtained 28 days after the second AZD1222 dose. These receptors came from an adult who received the AZD1222 COVID-19 vaccine.

This chain joins TRBV27 and TRBJ1-2, with 9 bases matching TRBD1. The CDR3 is 15 amino acids. V dropped 4 bases and J dropped 2; count of bases not matched to a gene: 5. The germline V gene encodes CDR1 MNHEY and CDR2 SMNVEV (reference sequence). CDR3 bases: TGTGCCAGCAGTTACCAGACAGGGGGGAACTATGGCTACACCTTC. Translated: CASSYQTGGNYGYTF.

The chain uses TRBV5-1 and TRBJ2-1; 7 bases fit TRBD2. Germline lookup yields CDR1 SGHRS and CDR2 YFSETQ. J gave up 3 bases and V 0 bases, and 6 bases lay outside the gene matches. This CDR3 comprises 16 residues. CDR3 loop: CASSLEWAGVYNEQFF. CDR3 nucleotide sequence: TGCGCCAGCAGCTTGGAATGGGCGGGGGTCTACAATGAGCAGTTCTTC.

A single count supports this clone. The CDR3 region is CASSIRTDINSPLHF. The CDR3 nucleotides are TGTGCCAGTAGTATCAGGACGGATATTAATTCACCCCTCCACTTT. The genes are TRBV19 and TRBJ1-6; D unclear. This CDR3 contains 15 residues. CDR1 is LNHDA, CDR2 SQIVND, per germline (reference sequence). With 3 bases removed from V and 6 bases from J, the gap between germline ends came to 12 bases.

This clone appeared a single time. V is TRBV9 and J is TRBJ1-4; no firm D call. This CDR3 has 14 amino acids. The germline CDR1 and CDR2 sequences are SGDLS and YYNGEE. Trimming left V 1 base short and J 8 bases short, with 12 bases between. The chain's CDR3 is CASSVNINREKLFF. CDR3 DNA: TGTGCCAGCAGCGTAAATATAAATCGGGAAAAACTGTTTTTT.

The V gene is TRBV4-2, the J gene TRBJ1-5; 9 bases are a match to TRBD1. The germline V gene encodes CDR1 LGHNA and CDR2 YNFKEQ. The CDR3 consists of 17 residues. Trimming cost V 0 bases and J 3 bases; bases outside gene matches: 6. DNA for the CDR3: TGTGCCAGCAGCCAAGACCAACAGGGGGCGAACAATCAGCCCCAGCATTTT. Its protein is CASSQDQQGANNQPQHF.

The chain has TRBV29-1 and TRBJ2-7, with 10 bases fitting TRBD1. The CDR3 spans 13 residues. Germline V gene sequence: CDR1 SQVTM, CDR2 ANQGSEA. J gave up 3 bases and V 1 base, and 0 bases lay outside the gene matches. The CDR3 region has the DNA TGCAGCGTTGAAGGGACAGGGGGCTACGAGCAGTACTTC. Translating it yields CSVEGTGGYEQYF.

This chain links TRBV7-6 with TRBJ2-3; the D is unclear. The germline gives CDR1 SGHVS, CDR2 FNYEAQ. V dropped 0 bases and J dropped 2 bases, with 6 bases sitting between them. This CDR3 comprises 14 residues. CDR3 sequence reads: CASSLARNTDTQYF. The CDR3 DNA sequence: TGTGCCAGCAGCTTAGCTCGCAACACAGATACGCAGTATTTT.

V is TRBV9 and J is TRBJ1-3, with 8 bases lining up with TRBD1. Trimming took 0 bases from V and 3 from J; bases not matched to a gene: 2. The CDR3 loop spans 15 amino acids. Germline V gives CDR1 SGDLS, CDR2 YYNGEE. The CDR3 DNA is TGTGCCAGCAGCGTAGGGACAGGGTTTGGAAACACCATATATTTT. This codes for CASSVGTGFGNTIYF. Full variable domain (missing parts from reference TRBV9 and TRBJ1-3): DSGVTQTPKHLITATGQRVTLRCSPRSGDLSVYWYQQSLDQGLQFLIQYYNGEERAKGNILERFSAQQFPDLHSELNLSSLELGDSALYFCASSVGTGFGNTIYFGEGSWLTVV.

The rearrangement joins TRBV4-1 to TRBJ1-2; D possibly corresponds to TRBD1 (6 bases). The CDR3 has 15 residues. Germline-derived CDR1 and CDR2 are MGHRA and YSYEKL. Between the trimmed V and J ends, which lost 2 bases and 6 bases, there was a span of 16 bases. As DNA, the CDR3 is TGCGCCAGCAGCCAAAAAACTAATACAGGGAATGGCTACACCTTC. Its translation is CASSQKTNTGNGYTF.

J is TRBJ1-1 and V is TRBV3-1 (or the pseudogene TRBV3-2); D unresolved. Between the trimmed V and J ends, which lost 6 bases and 2 bases, there was a span of 13 bases. The CDR3 is 14 amino acids. Per germline, CDR1 LGHDT and CDR2 YNNKEL (reference sequence). This CDR3 is CASSSKFGNTEAFF. Written as DNA, the CDR3 is TGTGCCAGCAGTTCAAAATTCGGCAACACTGAAGCTTTCTTT.

V is TRBV6-1 and J is TRBJ2-7; perhaps D is TRBD1 or TRBD2 (7 bases each). Per germline, CDR1 MNHNS and CDR2 SASEGT. This CDR3 comprises 16 residues. V gave up 4 bases and J gave up 4 bases, with 20 bases separating them. The chain's CDR3 is CASSATGDYSRYEQYV. CDR3 coding DNA: TGTGCCAGCAGTGCTACAGGGGACTACTCCCGTTACGAGCAGTACGTC.

V usage is TRBV2 and J usage is TRBJ2-2, with no clear D. V lost 5 bases to trimming and J lost 4 bases, with 11 bases between them. This CDR3 region has 14 residues. CDR1 and CDR2 (germline): SNHLY, FYNNEI. The CDR3 bases are TGTGCCAGCAGTCCAGTCGTCCTCACCGGGGAGCTGTTTTTT. Translation gives CASSPVVLTGELFF. Full variable domain (outside the CDR3, taken from reference TRBV2 and TRBJ2-2): EPEVTQTPSHQVTQMGQEVILRCVPISNHLYFYWYRQILGQKVEFLVSFYNNEISEKSEIFDDQFSVERPDGSNFTLKIRSTKLEDSAMYFCASSPVVLTGELFFGEGSRLTVL.

The chain employs TRBV4-2 and TRBJ2-1, with 8 bases identical to TRBD1. Germline V gene sequence: CDR1 LGHNA, CDR2 YNFKEQ. The junction had 10 bases not matched to a gene; V was cut back by 0 bases and J by 9 bases. The CDR3 covers 16 residues. The CDR3, as DNA: TGTGCCAGCAGCCAAGATCCGGGGACAGGAGGAGGTGAGCAGTTCTTC. Its translation: CASSQDPGTGGGEQFF.

As DNA, the CDR3 is TGTGCCAGCAGCTTAGACAAGACAGTTTATAATTCACCCCTCCACTTT. Amino acid sequence: CASSLDKTVYNSPLHF. J is TRBJ1-6 and V is TRBV7-9; D may be TRBD1 (5 bases). CDR3 size: 16 residues. Trimming shortened V by 1 base and J by 4 bases, and 11 bases separated the two germline ends. The germline V gene has CDR1 SEHNR and CDR2 FQNEAQ (reference sequence). Filled out from reference TRBV7-9 and TRBJ1-6, the complete variable domain reads DTGVSQNPRHKITKRGQNVTFRCDPISEHNRLYWYRQTLGQGPEFLTYFQNEAQLEKSRLLSDRFSAERPKGSFSTLEIQRTEQGDSAMYLCASSLDKTVYNSPLHFGNGTRLTVT.

V is TRBV5-4 and J is TRBJ2-5, with 7 positions matching TRBD2. This CDR3 contains 15 residues. J gave up 3 bases and V 2 bases, and 7 bases lay outside the gene matches. In germline, CDR1 is SGHNT, CDR2 YYREEE (reference sequence). CDR3 amino acids: CASSFTSAREETQYF. The CDR3 bases are TGTGCCAGCAGCTTTACTAGCGCTAGGGAAGAGACCCAGTACTTC.

The chain employs TRBV11-3 and TRBJ2-5; D may be TRBD2 (6 bases). The CDR3 spans 15 residues. Trimming cost V 1 base and J 5 bases, with 14 bases left between them. The germline gives CDR1 SGHNT, CDR2 YENEEA. The CDR3: CASSLVAGFRETQYF. The CDR3, as DNA: TGTGCCAGCAGCTTAGTCGCGGGGTTTAGGGAGACCCAGTACTTC.

CDR3 in amino acids: CASRHGTGEQPQHF. CDR3 nucleotide sequence: TGTGCCAGCAGACACGGGACAGGAGAACAGCCCCAGCATTTT. The V and J genes are TRBV3-1 (or the pseudogene TRBV3-2) and TRBJ1-5; 8 bases match TRBD1. The germline CDR1 and CDR2 sequences are LGHDT and YNNKEL (reference sequence). There are 14 residues in the CDR3. V shed 6 bases and J 7 bases; nucleotides not matched to a gene: 8.

The rearrangement links TRBV10-3 to TRBJ1-5; D may be TRBD1 (6 bases). Germline CDR1 and CDR2: ENHRY and SYGVKD. Trimming took 10 bases from V and 5 from J, leaving 15 bases between them. The CDR3 loop spans 13 amino acids. The CDR3 coding sequence is TGTGCCACCCAAGGGGGGGCTGATCAGCCCCAGCATTTT. Amino acid sequence: CATQGGADQPQHF.